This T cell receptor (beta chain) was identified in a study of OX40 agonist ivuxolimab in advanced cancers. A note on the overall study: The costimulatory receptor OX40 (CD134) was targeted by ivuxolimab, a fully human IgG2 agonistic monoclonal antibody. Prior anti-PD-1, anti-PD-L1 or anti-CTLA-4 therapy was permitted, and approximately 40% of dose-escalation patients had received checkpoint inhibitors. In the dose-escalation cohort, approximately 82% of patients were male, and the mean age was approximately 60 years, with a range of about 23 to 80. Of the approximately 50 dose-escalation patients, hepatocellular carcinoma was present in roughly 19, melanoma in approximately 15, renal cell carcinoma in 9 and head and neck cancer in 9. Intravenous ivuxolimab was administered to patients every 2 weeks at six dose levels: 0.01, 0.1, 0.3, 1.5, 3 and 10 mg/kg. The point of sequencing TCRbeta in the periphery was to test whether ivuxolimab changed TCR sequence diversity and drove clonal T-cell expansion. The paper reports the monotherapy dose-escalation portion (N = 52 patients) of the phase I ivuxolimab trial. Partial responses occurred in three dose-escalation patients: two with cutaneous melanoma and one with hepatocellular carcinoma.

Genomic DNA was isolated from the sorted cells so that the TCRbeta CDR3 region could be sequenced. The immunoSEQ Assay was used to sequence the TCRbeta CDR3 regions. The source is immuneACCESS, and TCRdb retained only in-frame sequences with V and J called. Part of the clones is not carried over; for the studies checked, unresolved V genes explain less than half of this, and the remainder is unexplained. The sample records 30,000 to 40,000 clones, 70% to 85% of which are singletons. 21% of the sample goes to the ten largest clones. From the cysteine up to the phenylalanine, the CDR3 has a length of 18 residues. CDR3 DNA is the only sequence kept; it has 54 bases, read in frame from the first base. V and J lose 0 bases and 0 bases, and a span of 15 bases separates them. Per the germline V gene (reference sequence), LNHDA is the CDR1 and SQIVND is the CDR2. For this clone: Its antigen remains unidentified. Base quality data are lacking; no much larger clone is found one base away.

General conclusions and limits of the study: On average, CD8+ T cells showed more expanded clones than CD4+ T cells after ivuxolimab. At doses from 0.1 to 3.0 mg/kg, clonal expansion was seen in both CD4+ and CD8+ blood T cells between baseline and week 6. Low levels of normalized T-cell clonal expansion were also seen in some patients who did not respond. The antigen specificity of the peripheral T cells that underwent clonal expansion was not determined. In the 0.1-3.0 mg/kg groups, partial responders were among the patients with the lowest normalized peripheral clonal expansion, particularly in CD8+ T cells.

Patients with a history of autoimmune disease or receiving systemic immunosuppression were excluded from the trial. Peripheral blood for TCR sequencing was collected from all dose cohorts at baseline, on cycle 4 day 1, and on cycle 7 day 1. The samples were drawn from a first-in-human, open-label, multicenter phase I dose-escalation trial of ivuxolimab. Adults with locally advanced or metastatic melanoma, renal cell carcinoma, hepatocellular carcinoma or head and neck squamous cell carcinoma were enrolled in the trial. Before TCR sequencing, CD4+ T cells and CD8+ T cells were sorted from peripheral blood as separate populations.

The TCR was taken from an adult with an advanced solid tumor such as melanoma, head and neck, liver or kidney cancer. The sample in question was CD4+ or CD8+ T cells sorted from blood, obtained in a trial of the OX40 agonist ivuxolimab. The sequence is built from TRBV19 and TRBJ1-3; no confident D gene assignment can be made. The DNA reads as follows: TGTGCCAGTAGTATAGACGGACCATCTACAAGCTCTGGAAACACCATATATTTT. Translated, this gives CASSIDGPSTSSGNTIYF.